This entry features one T cell receptor (beta chain) sequence. The antigen remains unidentified. The data were obtained in a study of esophageal squamous cell carcinoma under preoperative chemotherapy. Study results and limitations: Tumor-infiltrating lymphocytes showed no significant post-chemotherapy TCR diversity increase, unlike peripheral T cells. Clonal contraction, more than amplification, hit abundant clones after paclitaxel-nedaplatin.

MiXCR was run by TCRdb on the PCR reads, yielding one entry per CDR3 protein. The sample has 15,000 to 20,000 distinct CDR3 sequences, about half seen once. This sample's time point: after preoperative PTX-NDP chemotherapy. Paclitaxel-nedaplatin chemotherapy was given to patients ahead of their surgery. Trimming shortened V by 5 bases and J by 0 bases, and 11 bases separated the two germline ends. The CDR3 is 14 residues long. Germline V CDR1 and CDR2: MNHNS, SASEGT. This chain joins TRBV6-1 and TRBJ2-7, with TRBD1 as a possible D gene (6 bases). This material was collected from a patient given preoperative chemotherapy. The sequence was collected from a human donor with esophageal squamous cell carcinoma. The donor label of this sample is uncertain. The CDR3 DNA reads as TGTGCCAGCAGTCGGACAGAGGACTCCTACGAGCAGTACTTC. Its translation: CASSRTEDSYEQYF.